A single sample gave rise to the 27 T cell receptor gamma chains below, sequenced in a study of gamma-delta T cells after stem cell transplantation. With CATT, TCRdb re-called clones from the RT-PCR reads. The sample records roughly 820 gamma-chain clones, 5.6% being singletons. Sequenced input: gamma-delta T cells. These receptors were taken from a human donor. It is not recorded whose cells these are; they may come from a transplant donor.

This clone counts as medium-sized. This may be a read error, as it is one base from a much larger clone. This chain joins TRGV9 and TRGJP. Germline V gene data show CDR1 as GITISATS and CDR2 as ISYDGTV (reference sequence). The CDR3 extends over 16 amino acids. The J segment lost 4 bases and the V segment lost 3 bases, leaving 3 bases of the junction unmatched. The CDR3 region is CALWEQQELGKKIKVF. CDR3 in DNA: TGTGCCTTGTGGGAGCAACAAGAGTTGGGCAAAAAAATCAAGGTATTT.

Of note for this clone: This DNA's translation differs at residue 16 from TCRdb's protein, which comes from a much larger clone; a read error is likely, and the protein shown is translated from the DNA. The CDR3 DNA reads as TGTGCCTTGTGGGAGGTGCGGCAAGAGTTGGGCAAAAAAATCAAGCTATTT. Its translation: CALWEVRQELGKKIKLF. The chain joins TRGV9 to TRGJP. The CDR3 spans 17 residues. Looked up from germline, CDR1 is GITISATS and CDR2 is ISYDGTV (reference sequence).

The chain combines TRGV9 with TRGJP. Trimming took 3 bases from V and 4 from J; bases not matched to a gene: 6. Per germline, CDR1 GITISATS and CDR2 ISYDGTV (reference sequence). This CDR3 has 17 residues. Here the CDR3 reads CALWEPIQELGKKIKVF. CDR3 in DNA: TGTGCCTTGTGGGAGCCAATTCAAGAGTTGGGCAAAAAAATCAAGGTATTT.

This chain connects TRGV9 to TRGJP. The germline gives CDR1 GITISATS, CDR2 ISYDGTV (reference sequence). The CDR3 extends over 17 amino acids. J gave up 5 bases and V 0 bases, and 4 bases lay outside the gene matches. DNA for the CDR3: TGTGCCTTGTGGGAGGTGAATAAAGAGTTGGGCAAAAAAATCAAGGTATTT. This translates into CALWEVNKELGKKIKVF.

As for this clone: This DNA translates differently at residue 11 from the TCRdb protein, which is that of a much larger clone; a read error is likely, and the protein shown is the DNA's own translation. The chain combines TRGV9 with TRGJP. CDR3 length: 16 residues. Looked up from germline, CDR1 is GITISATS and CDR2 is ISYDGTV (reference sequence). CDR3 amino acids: CALWETQELGRKIKVF. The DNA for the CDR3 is TGTGCCTTGTGGGAGACGCAAGAGTTGGGCAGAAAAATCAAGGTATTT.

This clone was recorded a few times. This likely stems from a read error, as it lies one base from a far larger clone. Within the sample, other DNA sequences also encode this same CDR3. CDR3 nucleotides: TGTGCCTTGTGGGAGGATACTACTGGTTGGTTCAAGATATTT. Amino acids: CALWEDTTGWFKIF. The rearrangement uses TRGV9 and TRGJP1. CDR1 is GITISATS, CDR2 ISYDGTV, per germline (reference sequence). The CDR3 has 14 residues.

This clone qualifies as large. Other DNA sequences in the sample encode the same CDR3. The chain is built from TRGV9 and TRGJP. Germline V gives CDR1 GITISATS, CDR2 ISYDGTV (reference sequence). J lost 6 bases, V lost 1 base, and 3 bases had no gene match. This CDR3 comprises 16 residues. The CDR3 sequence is CALWEVSELGKKIKVF. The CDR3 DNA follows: TGTGCCTTGTGGGAGGTCTCAGAGTTGGGCAAAAAAATCAAGGTATTT.

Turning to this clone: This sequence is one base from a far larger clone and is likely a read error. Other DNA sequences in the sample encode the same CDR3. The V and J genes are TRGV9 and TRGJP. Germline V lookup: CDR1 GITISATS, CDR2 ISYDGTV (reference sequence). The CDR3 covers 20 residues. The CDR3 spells CALWEAKTAEKELGKKIKVF. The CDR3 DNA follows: TGTGCCCTGTGGGAGGCCAAAACGGCAGAAAAAGAGTTGGGCAAAAAAATCAAGGTATTT.

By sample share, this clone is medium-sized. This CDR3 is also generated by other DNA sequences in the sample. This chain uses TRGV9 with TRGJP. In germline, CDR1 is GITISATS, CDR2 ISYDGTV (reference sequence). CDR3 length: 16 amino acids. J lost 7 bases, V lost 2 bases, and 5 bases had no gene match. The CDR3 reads CALWEALELGKKIKVF. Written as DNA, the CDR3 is TGTGCCTTGTGGGAGGCCCTCGAGTTGGGCAAAAAAATCAAGGTATTT.

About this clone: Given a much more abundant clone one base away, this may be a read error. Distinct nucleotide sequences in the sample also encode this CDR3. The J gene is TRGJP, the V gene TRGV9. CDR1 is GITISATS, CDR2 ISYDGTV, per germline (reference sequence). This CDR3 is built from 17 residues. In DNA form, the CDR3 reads TGTGCGTTGTGGGAGGATGCTCAAGAGTTGGGCAAAAAAATCAAGGTATTT. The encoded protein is CALWEDAQELGKKIKVF.

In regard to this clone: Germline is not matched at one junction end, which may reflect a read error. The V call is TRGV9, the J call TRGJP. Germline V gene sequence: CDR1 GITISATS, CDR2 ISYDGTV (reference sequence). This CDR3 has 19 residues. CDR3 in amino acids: CALWGVQDRQELGKKIKVF. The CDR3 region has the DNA TGTGCCTTGTGGGGGGTGCAGGATAGGCAAGAGTTGGGCAAAAAAATCAAGGTATTT.

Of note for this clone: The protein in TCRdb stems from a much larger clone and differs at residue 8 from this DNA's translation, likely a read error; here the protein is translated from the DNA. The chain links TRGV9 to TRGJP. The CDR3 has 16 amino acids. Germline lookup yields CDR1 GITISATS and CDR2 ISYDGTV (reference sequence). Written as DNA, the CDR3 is TGTGCCTTGTGGGAAGACCAAGGGTTGGGCAAAAAAATCAAGGTATTT. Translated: CALWEDQGLGKKIKVF.

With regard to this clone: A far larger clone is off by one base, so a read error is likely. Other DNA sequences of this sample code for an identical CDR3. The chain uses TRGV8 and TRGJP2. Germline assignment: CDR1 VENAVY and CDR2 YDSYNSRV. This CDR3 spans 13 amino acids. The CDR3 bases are TGTGCCACCTGGGATCTGAGTGATTGGATCAAGACGTTC. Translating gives CATWDLSDWIKTF.

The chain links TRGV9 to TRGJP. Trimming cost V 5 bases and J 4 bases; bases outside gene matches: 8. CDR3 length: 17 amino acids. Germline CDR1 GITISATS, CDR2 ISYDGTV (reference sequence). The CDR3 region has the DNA TGTGCCTTGTGGGTCGAACCTCAAGAGTTGGGCAAAAAAATCAAGGTATTT. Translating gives CALWVEPQELGKKIKVF.

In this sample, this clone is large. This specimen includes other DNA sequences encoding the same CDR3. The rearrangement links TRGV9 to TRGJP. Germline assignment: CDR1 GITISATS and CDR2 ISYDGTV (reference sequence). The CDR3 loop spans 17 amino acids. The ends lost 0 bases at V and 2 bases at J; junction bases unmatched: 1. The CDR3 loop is CALWEVRQELGKKIKVF. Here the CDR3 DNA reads TGTGCCTTGTGGGAGGTGCGGCAAGAGTTGGGCAAAAAAATCAAGGTATTT.

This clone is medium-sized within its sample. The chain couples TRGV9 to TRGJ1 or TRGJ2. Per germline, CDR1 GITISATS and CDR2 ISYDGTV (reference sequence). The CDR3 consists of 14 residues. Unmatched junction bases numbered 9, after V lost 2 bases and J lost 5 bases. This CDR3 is CALWEALGHYKKLF. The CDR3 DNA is TGTGCCTTGTGGGAGGCCCTGGGACATTATAAGAAACTCTTT.

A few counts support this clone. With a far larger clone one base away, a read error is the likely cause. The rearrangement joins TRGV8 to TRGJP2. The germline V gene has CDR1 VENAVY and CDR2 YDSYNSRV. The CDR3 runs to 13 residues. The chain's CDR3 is CATWDLSDRIKTF. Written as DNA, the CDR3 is TGTGCCACCTGGGATCTGAGTGATCGGATCAAGACGTTT.

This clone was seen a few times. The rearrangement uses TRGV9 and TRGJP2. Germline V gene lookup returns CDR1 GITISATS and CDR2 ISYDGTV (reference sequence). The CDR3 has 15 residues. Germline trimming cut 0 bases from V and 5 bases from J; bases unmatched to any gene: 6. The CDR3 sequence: CALWEVRVSDWIKTF. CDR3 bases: TGTGCCTTGTGGGAGGTGCGGGTAAGTGATTGGATCAAGACGTTT.

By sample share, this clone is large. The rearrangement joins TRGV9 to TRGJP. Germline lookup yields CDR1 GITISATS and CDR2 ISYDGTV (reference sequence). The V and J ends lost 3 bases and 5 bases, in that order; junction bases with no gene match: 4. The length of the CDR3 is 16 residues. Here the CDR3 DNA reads TGTGCCTTGTGGGAGTCGAAAGAGTTGGGCAAAAAAATCAAGGTATTT. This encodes CALWESKELGKKIKVF.

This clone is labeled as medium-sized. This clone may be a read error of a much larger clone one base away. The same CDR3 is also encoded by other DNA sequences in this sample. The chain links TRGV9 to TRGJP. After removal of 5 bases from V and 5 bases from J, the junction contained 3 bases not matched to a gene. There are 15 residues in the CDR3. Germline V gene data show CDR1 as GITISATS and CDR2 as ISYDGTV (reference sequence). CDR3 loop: CALWGEELGKKIKVF. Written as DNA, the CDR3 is TGTGCCTTGTGGGGGGAAGAGTTGGGCAAAAAAATCAAGGTATTT.

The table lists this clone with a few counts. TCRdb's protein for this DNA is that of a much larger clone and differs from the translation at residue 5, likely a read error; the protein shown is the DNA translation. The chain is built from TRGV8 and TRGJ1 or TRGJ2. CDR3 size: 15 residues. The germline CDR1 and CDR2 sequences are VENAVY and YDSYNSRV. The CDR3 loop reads CATWGSPLNYYKKLF. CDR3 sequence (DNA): TGTGCCACCTGGGGTAGTCCCCTTAATTATTATAAGAAGCTCTTT.

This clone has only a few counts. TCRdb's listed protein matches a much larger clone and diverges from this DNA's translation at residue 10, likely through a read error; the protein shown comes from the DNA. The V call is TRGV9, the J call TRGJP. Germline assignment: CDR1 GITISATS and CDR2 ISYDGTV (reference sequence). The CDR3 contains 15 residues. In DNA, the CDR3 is TGTGCCTTGTGGGAGGTAGAGTTGGGCACAAAAATCAAGGTATTT. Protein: CALWEVELGTKIKVF.

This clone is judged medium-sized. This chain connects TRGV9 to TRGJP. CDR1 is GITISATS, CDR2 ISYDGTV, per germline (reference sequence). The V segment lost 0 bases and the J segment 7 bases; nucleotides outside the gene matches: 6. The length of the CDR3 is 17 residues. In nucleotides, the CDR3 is TGTGCCTTGTGGGAGGTGCGGTGGGAGTTGGGCAAAAAAATCAAGGTATTT. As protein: CALWEVRWELGKKIKVF.

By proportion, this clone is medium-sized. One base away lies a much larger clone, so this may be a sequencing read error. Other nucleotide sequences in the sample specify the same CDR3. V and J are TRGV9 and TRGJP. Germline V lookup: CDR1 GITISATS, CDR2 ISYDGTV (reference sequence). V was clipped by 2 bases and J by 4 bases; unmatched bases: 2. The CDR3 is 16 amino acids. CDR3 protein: CALWEGQELGKKIKVF. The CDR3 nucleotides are TGTGCCTTGTGGGAGGGCCAAGAGTTGGGCAAAAAAATCAAGGTATTT.

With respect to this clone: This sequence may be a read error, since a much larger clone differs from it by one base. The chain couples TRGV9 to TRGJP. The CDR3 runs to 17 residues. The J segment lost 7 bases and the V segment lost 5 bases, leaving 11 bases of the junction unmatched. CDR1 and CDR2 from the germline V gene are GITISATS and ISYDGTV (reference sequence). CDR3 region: CALWGPPGELGKKIKVF. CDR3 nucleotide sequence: TGTGCCTTGTGGGGGCCGCCGGGGGAGTTGGGCAAAAAAATCAAGGTATTT.

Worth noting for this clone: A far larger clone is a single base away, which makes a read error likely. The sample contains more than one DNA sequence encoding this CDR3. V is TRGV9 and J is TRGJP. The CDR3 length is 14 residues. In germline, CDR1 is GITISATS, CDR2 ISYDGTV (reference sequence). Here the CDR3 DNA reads TGCGCCTTGTGGGAGCAGTTGGGCAAAAAAATCAAGGTATTT. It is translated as CALWEQLGKKIKVF.

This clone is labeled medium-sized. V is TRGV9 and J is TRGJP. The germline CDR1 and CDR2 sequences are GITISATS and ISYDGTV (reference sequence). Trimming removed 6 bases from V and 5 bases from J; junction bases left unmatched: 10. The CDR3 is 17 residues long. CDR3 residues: CALWRRSEELGKKIKVF. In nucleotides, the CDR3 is TGTGCCTTGTGGAGGAGGTCCGAAGAGTTGGGCAAAAAAATCAAGGTATTT.